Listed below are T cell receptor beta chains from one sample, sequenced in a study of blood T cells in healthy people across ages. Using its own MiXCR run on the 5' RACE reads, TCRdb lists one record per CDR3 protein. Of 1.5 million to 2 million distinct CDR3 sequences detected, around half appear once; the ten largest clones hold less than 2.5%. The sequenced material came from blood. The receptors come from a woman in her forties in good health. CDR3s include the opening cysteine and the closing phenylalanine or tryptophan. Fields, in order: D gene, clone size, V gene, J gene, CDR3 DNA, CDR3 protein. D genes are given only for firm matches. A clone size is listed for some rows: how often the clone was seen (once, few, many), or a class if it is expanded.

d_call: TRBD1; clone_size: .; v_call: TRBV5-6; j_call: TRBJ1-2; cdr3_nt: TGTGCCAGCAGCTTGGGACAGGGAGTTTTTGGCTACACCTTC; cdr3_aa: CASSLGQGVFGYTF
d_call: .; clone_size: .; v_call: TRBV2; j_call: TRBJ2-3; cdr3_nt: TGTGCCAGCAGTGAACCTCTTCAAGAACCGCAGTATTTT; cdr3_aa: CASSEPLQEPQYF
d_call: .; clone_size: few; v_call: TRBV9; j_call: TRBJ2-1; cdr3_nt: TGTGCCAGCAGCGTAGCATCTAACTCGGGTAGAGGTGAGCAGTTCTTC; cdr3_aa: CASSVASNSGRGEQFF
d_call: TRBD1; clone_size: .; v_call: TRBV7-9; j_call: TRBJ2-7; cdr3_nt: TGTGCCAGCAGCATAAGACAGGGAAAAGTCTACGAGCAGTACTTC; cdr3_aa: CASSIRQGKVYEQYF
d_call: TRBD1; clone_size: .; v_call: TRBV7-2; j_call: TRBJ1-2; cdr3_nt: TGTGCCAGCAGCCCAAGACAGGGGGAGTATGGCTACACCTTC; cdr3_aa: CASSPRQGEYGYTF
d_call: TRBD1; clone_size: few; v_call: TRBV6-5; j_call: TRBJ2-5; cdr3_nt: TGTGCCAGCAGTGCCCGACAGGGTGGGTTTGAGACCCAGTACTTC; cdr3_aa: CASSARQGGFETQYF
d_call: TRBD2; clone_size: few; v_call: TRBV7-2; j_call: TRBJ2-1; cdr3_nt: TGTGCCAGCAGCTTTGGGCCGGGGGGATACAATGAGCAGTTCTTC; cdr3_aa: CASSFGPGGYNEQFF
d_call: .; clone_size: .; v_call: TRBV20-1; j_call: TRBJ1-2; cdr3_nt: TGCAGTGCTAGAGATAACTTGGCAGGGTCGGTCTATGGCTACACCTTC; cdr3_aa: CSARDNLAGSVYGYTF
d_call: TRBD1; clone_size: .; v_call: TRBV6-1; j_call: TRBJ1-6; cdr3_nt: TGTGCCAGCAGCCGCAACCCAAAGACAGGGGGCTCCTATAATTCACCCCTCCACTTT; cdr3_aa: CASSRNPKTGGSYNSPLHF
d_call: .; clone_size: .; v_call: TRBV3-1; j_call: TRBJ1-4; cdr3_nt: TGTGCCAGCAGCCGAGGGGCAGGGCAGGAAAAACTGTTTTTT; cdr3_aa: CASSRGAGQEKLFF
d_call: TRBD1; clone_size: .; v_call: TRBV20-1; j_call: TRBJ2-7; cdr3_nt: TGCAGTGCTAGAGATGCACAGGGGGCGACCTACGAGCAGTACTTC; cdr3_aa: CSARDAQGATYEQYF
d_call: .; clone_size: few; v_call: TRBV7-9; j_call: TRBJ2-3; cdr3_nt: TGTGCCAGCAGCCCAGGCGGGGGCAGGCCCACAGATACGCAGTATTTT; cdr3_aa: CASSPGGGRPTDTQYF
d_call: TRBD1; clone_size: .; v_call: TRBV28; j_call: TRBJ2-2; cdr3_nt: TGTGCCAGCAGCCAGACAGGGGTCCTCACCGGGGAGCTGTTTTTT; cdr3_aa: CASSQTGVLTGELFF
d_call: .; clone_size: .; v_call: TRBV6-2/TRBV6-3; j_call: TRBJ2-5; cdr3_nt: TGTGCCAGCGGCGACATGGGCCGCCCTTCTTGGTACCAAGAGACCCAGTACTTC; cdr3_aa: CASGDMGRPSWYQETQYF
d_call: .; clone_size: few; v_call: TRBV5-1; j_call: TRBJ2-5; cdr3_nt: TGCGCCAGCAGCTTGGAAGGTGGGGCAGGAGAGACCCAGTACTTC; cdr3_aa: CASSLEGGAGETQYF
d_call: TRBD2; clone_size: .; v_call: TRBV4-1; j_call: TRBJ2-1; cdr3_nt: TGCGCCAGCAGCCAGGAAGGGACTAGCAAAAACCAACAGTTCTTC; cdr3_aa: CASSQEGTSKNQQFF
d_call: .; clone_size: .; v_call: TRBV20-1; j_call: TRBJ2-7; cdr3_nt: TGCAGTGCTACCGAAGGACACACCTACGAGCAGTACTTC; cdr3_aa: CSATEGHTYEQYF
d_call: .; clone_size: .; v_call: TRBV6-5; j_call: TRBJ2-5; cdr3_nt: TGTGCCAGCAGTTACTCTGGGGGCTTGAAGACCCAGTACTTC; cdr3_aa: CASSYSGGLKTQYF
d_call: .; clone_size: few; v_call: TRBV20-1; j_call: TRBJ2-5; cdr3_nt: TGCAGTGCTAGGGACAGCGCGTGGCAAGAGACCCAGTACTTC; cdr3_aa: CSARDSAWQETQYF
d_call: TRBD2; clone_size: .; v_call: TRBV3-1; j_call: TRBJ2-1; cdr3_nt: TGTGCCAGCAGCCGAAATCTAGCGGGGGGGCCGGGTGAGCAGTTCTTC; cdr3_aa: CASSRNLAGGPGEQFF